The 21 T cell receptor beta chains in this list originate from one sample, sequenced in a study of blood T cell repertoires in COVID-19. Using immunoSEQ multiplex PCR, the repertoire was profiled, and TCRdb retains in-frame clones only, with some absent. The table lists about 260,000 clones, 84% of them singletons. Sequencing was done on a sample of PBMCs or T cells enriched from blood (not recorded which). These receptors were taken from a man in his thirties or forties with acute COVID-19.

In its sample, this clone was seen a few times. DNA for the CDR3: TGTGCCAGCAGTTTTAGGGGTAGCAATCAGCCCCAGCATTTT. Its protein is CASSFRGSNQPQHF. J is TRBJ1-5 and V is TRBV27; D perhaps matches TRBD1 (5 bases). Germline assignment: CDR1 MNHEY and CDR2 SMNVEV (reference sequence). The V and J ends lost 3 bases and 0 bases respectively, with 6 bases between them. CDR3 size: 14 residues.

CDR3 amino acids: CASSLAGAKEQYV. CDR3 DNA sequence: TGTGCCAGCAGCCTCGCGGGAGCGAAGGAGCAGTACGTC. The chain uses TRBV7-9 and TRBJ2-7, with 7 bases lining up with TRBD2. The CDR3 extends over 13 amino acids. The V gene end was trimmed by 5 bases and the J gene end by 7 bases; junction bases not matched to a gene: 8. Per the germline V gene, CDR1 is SEHNR and CDR2 is FQNEAQ (reference sequence).

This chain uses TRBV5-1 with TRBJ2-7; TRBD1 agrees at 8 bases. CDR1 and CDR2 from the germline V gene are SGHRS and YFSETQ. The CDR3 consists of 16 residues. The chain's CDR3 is CASSLTPGTGFSEQYV. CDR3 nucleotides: TGTGCCAGCAGCTTAACTCCCGGGACAGGTTTTAGCGAGCAGTACGTC.

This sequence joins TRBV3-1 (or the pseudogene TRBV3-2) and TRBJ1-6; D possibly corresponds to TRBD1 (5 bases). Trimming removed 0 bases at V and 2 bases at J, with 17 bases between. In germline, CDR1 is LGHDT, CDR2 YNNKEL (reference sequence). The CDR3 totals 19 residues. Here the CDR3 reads CASSQEGQGKWPYNSPLHF. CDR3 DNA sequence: TGTGCCAGCAGCCAAGAGGGGCAGGGAAAGTGGCCCTATAATTCACCCCTCCACTTT.

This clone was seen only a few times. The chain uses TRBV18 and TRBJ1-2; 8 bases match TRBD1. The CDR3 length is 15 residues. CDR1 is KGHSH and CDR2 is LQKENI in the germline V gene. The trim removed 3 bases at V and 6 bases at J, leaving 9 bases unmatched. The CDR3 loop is CASSPQTGEVDGYTF. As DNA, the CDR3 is TGTGCCAGCTCACCTCAGACAGGGGAGGTAGATGGCTACACCTTC.

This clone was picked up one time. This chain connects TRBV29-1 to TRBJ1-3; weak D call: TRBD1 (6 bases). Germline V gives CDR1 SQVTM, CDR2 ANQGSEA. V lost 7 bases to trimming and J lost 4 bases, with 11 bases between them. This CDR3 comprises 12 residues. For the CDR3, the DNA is TGCAGCGCCCGGGACACCGGAAACACCATATATTTT. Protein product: CSARDTGNTIYF.

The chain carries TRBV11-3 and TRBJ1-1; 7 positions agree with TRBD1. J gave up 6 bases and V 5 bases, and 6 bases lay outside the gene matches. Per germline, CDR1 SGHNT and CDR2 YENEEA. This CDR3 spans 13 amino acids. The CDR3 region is CASSPGQVPEAFF. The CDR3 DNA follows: TGTGCCAGCAGCCCAGGACAGGTGCCTGAAGCTTTCTTT.

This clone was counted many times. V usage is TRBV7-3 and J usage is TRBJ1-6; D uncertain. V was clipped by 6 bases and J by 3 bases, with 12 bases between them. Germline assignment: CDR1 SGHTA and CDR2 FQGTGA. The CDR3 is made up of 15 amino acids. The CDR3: CASRLTAGYNSPLHF. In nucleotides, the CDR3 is TGTGCCAGCAGACTCACGGCGGGCTATAATTCACCCCTCCACTTT.

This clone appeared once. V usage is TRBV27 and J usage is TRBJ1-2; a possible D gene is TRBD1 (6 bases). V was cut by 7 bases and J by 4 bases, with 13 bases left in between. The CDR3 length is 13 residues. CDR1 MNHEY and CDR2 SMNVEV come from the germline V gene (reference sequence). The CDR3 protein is CASTTGPAYGYTF. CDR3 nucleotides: TGTGCCAGCACCACAGGGCCTGCCTATGGCTACACCTTC.

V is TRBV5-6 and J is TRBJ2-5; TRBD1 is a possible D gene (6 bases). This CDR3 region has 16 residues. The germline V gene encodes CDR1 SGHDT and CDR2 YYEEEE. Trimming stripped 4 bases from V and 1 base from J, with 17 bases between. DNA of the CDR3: TGTGCCAGCAGCCCCCGGGACACAACCCTCCAAGAGACCCAGTACTTC. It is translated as CASSPRDTTLQETQYF.

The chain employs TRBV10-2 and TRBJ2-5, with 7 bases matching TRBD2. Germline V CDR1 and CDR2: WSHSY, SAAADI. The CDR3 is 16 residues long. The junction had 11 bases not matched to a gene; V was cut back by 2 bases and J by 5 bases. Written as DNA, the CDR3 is TGCGCCAGCAGTGAGAACTCCCCCGGGAGGTTGGAGACCCAGTACTTC. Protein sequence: CASSENSPGRLETQYF.

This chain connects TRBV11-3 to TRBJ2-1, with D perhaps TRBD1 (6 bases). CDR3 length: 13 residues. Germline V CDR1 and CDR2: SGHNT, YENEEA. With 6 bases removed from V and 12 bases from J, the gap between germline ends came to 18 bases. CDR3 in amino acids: CASRATGISVQFF. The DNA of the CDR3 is TGTGCCAGCAGAGCAACAGGGATATCGGTGCAGTTCTTC.

CDR3 region: CASSSGTREPSYNEQFF. CDR3 sequence (DNA): TGTGCCAGCAGTTCAGGAACGCGGGAACCTTCCTACAATGAGCAGTTCTTC. The genes are TRBV6-2 or TRBV6-3 and TRBJ2-1, with D maybe TRBD2 (6 bases). V lost 4 bases to trimming and J lost 1 base, with 17 bases between them. This CDR3 spans 17 amino acids. Germline CDR1 reads MNHEY; CDR2 reads SVGEGT.

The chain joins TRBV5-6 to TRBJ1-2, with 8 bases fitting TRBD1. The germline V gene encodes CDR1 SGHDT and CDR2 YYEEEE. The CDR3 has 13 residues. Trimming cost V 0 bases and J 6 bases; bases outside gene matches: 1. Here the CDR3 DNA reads TGTGCCAGCAGCTTGGGACAGGGGCATGGCTACACCTTC. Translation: CASSLGQGHGYTF.

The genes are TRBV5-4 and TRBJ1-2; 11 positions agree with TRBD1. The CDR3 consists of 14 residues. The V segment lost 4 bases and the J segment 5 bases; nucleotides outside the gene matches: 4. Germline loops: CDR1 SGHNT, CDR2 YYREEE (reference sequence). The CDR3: CASSPGQGAYGYTF. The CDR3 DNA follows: TGTGCCAGCAGCCCCGGACAGGGGGCTTATGGCTACACCTTC.

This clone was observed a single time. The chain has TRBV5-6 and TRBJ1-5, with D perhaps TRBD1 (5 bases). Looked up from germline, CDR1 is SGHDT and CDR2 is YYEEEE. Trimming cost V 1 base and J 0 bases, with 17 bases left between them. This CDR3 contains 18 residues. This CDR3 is CASSLSPDGGNSNQPQHF. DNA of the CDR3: TGTGCCAGCAGCTTGTCCCCGGACGGGGGAAATAGCAATCAGCCCCAGCATTTT.

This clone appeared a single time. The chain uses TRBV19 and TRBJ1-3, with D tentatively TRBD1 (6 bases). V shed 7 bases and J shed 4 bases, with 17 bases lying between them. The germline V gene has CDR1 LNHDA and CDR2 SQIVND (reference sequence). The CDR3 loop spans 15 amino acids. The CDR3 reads CASIIQGARGNTIYF. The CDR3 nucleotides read TGTGCCAGTATCATACAGGGCGCTCGAGGAAACACCATATATTTT.

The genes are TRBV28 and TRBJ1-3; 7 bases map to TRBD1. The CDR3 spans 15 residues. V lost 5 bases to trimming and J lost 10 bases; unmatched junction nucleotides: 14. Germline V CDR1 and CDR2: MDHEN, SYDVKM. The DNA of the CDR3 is TGTGCCAGCAGTCCAACGTCGACAGGGCAGCGGACCATATATTTT. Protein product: CASSPTSTGQRTIYF.

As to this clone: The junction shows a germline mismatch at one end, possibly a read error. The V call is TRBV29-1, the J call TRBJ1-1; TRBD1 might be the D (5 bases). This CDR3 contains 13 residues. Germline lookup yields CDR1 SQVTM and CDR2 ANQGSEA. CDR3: CSVEGARNTEAFF. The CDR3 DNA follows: TGCAGCGTCGAAGGGGCGAGGAACACTGAAGCTTTCTTT.

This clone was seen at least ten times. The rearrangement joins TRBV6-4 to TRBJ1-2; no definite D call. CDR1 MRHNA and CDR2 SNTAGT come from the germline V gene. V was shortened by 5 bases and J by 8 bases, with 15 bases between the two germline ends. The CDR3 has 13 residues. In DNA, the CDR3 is TGTGCCAGCAGTCCCTCGGCGGCGGCCGGCTACACCTTC. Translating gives CASSPSAAAGYTF.

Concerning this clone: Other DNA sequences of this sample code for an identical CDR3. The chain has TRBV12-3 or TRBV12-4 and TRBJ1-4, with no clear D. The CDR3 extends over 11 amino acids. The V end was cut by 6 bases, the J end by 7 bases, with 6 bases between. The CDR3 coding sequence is TGTGCCAGCAGCCCAGGTGAAAAACTGTTTTTT. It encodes CASSPGEKLFF.